The rows below give T cell receptor beta chains drawn from one sample of a study of identifying expanded T cells in peripheral blood. Repertoires were generated with immunoSEQ multiplex PCR, while TCRdb's copy carries only in-frame clones and drops some. The sample includes more than 95,000 clones, roughly 84% of them seen just once. The sequenced material came from blood. The receptor set was obtained from a person aged 18 to 75 in good health. Both conserved end residues are part of each CDR3. D genes are given only for firm matches. Only part of the rows carry a size: once, few, many, or a class if the clone is expanded.

clone size,D gene,V gene,J gene,CDR3 DNA,CDR3 protein
.,.,TRBV7-9,TRBJ1-2,TGTGCCAGCAGCTCGGACAGATGGGGTTATGGCTACACCTTC,CASSSDRWGYGYTF
.,TRBD1,TRBV5-4,TRBJ1-2,TGTGCCAGCAGCTCTCTACAGGGGGCTAACTATGGCTACACCTTC,CASSSLQGANYGYTF
few,.,TRBV30,TRBJ2-4,TGTGCCTGGGGGCGGCAGGGGATAGACATTCAGTACTTC,CAWGRQGIDIQYF
.,.,TRBV5-6,TRBJ1-1,TGTGCCAGCAGCTTGGTGTCGGGGCTGGTCACTGAAGCTTTCTTT,CASSLVSGLVTEAFF
.,TRBD1,TRBV6-1,TRBJ2-2,TGTGCCATCCGCTTCTGGACAGGGGGGACCGGGGAGCTGTTTTTT,CAIRFWTGGTGELFF
.,.,TRBV6-5,TRBJ2-5,TGTGCCAGCAGTACCGGAGGGACCCAGTACTTC,CASSTGGTQYF
.,TRBD2,TRBV2,TRBJ2-1,TGTGCCAGCAGGGAGCTAGCGGGGGGGCGCGATGAGCAGTTCTTC,CASRELAGGRDEQFF
.,TRBD1,TRBV7-9,TRBJ2-5,TGTGCCAGCAGCATCACCGGAGACAGGGTAGAGACCCAGTACTTC,CASSITGDRVETQYF
.,TRBD1,TRBV6-4,TRBJ1-6,TGTGCCAGCAGTGAGGGGACAGGGGGCAGCTCACCCCTCCACTTT,CASSEGTGGSSPLHF
.,.,TRBV7-2,TRBJ1-1,TGTGCCAGCAGCCCCTACTCGGGCGGGGCGCGGGAAGCTTTCTTT,CASSPYSGGAREAFF
.,.,TRBV5-6,TRBJ1-1,TGTGCCAGCAGCTTGTCACTGGGAATGAACACTGAAGCTTTCTTT,CASSLSLGMNTEAFF
.,.,TRBV4-3,TRBJ1-4,TGCGCCAGCAGCCAAGTCCGCGGAAAACTGTTTTTT,CASSQVRGKLFF
.,.,TRBV2,TRBJ2-5,TGTGCCAGCAGTGGGTCAGGGTCAGGGACCCAGTACTTC,CASSGSGSGTQYF
.,.,TRBV4-3,TRBJ2-7,TGCGCCAGCAGCCAAGCCTGGGATGAGGGTAGCTACGAGCAGTACTTC,CASSQAWDEGSYEQYF
once,.,TRBV6-6,TRBJ2-7,TGTGCCAGCAAGGGATCCTCAAGCTCCTACGAGCAGTACTTC,CASKGSSSSYEQYF
.,.,TRBV19,TRBJ1-5,TGTGCCACACAAACAGGGTTCGGCAATCAGCCCCAGCATTTT,CATQTGFGNQPQHF
.,TRBD2,TRBV11-2,TRBJ2-1,TGTGCCAGCAGCTCCCCCCCTAGCGGGCAGAATGAGCAGTTCTTC,CASSSPPSGQNEQFF
once,.,TRBV10-3,TRBJ1-2,TGTGCCATCAGTGACCCTAAGGGCGGATTCTATGGCTACACCTTC,CAISDPKGGFYGYTF
.,.,TRBV6-6,TRBJ1-4,TGTGCCAGCAGTGGGGCTGGTGGACTAAATGAAAAACTGTTTTTT,CASSGAGGLNEKLFF
.,.,TRBV27,TRBJ2-7,TGTGCCAGCAGTTTATGGGGGACCCCCACAAGAAACGAGCAGTACTTC,CASSLWGTPTRNEQYF
.,.,TRBV27,TRBJ1-5,TGTGCCAGCAGTTTAATGGGCAGGGTCCGAAATCAGCCCCAGCATTTT,CASSLMGRVRNQPQHF
.,.,TRBV6-5,TRBJ2-1,TGTGCCAGCAGAACGGTCTACAATGAGCAGTTCTTC,CASRTVYNEQFF
.,.,TRBV6-5,TRBJ1-4,TGTGCCAGCAGTTACCGGGTACCCGCAACTAATGAAAAACTGTTTTTT,CASSYRVPATNEKLFF
.,TRBD1,TRBV19,TRBJ1-2,TGTGCCAGTAGTGCCCTAGGGTTGGACCCGGGACAGGGCACCATTAACTATGGCTACACCTTC,CASSALGLDPGQGTINYGYTF
.,.,TRBV6-5,TRBJ2-7,TGTGCCAGCAGCCAGGGGCCCTTCTACGAGCAGTACTTC,CASSQGPFYEQYF
.,TRBD1,TRBV11-3,TRBJ2-2,TGTGCCAGCAGTCCCGACAGGGGCACCGGGGAGCTGTTTTTT,CASSPDRGTGELFF
.,.,TRBV11-3,TRBJ2-1,TGTGCCAGCAGCTTATCTTTGTTCCACGTGACCACGAATGAGCAGTTCTTC,CASSLSLFHVTTNEQFF
.,.,TRBV6-1,TRBJ1-2,TGTGCCAGCAGTGTCCGGGGGCTGGACCCTCTCGTGGGCTATGGCTACACCTTC,CASSVRGLDPLVGYGYTF
.,.,TRBV20-1,TRBJ2-4,TGCAGTGTTCAGGGCCAAAACATTCAGTACTTC,CSVQGQNIQYF
.,.,TRBV7-6,TRBJ1-2,TGTGCCAGCAGCTTAGAGGCGGAGGGGACGAGGGTTGGCTACACCTTC,CASSLEAEGTRVGYTF
.,TRBD1,TRBV7-9,TRBJ2-1,TGTGCCAGCAGCTCGGACAGGGACAATGAGCAGTTCTTC,CASSSDRDNEQFF
.,.,TRBV30,TRBJ1-5,TGTGCCTGGAGTGCGACCGGCAATCAGCCCCAGCATTTT,CAWSATGNQPQHF
.,.,TRBV5-4,TRBJ2-1,TGTGCCAGCAGCCCGGAGTGGGCGGACAATGAGCAGTTCTTC,CASSPEWADNEQFF
.,.,TRBV7-2,TRBJ2-2,TGTGCCAGCAGCTTAGCGGGTACAGGGATAGGGACCGGGGAGCTGTTTTTT,CASSLAGTGIGTGELFF
.,.,TRBV13,TRBJ2-5,TGTGCCAGCAGCTTAGGCCTATTGACCCAGCAAGAGACCCAGTACTTC,CASSLGLLTQQETQYF
.,TRBD1,TRBV5-1,TRBJ2-7,TGCGCCAGCAGCCCCTCCAGGACAGGGGGCTACGAGCAGTACTTC,CASSPSRTGGYEQYF
.,.,TRBV5-1,TRBJ1-1,TGCGCCAGCAGCGATGTTAGGGGGGCAGTGTCTGAAGCTTTCTTT,CASSDVRGAVSEAFF
.,TRBD1,TRBV27,TRBJ1-5,TGTGCCAGCAGTCCACAGGGGAATCAGCCCCAGCATTTT,CASSPQGNQPQHF
.,.,TRBV7-2,TRBJ1-5,TGTGCCAGCAGCTTAGTTCAGGGTTTTAGCAATCAGCCCCAGCATTTT,CASSLVQGFSNQPQHF
few,.,TRBV7-2,TRBJ1-6,TGTGCCAGCAGCCCGTATTATACAGGGAAAGACGAATCACCCCTCCACTTT,CASSPYYTGKDESPLHF
.,.,TRBV6-1,TRBJ1-4,TGTGCCAGCAGTGACAGCTTTAATGAAAAACTGTTTTTT,CASSDSFNEKLFF
.,TRBD1,TRBV5-1,TRBJ2-7,TGCGCCAGCAGCTCGTTGGGACAGGGCTTGTACGAGCAGTACTTC,CASSSLGQGLYEQYF
.,.,TRBV5-1,TRBJ2-7,TGCGCCAGCAGCTTGGGACAGGGAGGCTACGAGCAGTACTTC,CASSLGQGGYEQYF
.,.,TRBV6-6,TRBJ1-1,TGTGCCAGCAGCCAGGACAGCTACACTGAAGCTTTCTTT,CASSQDSYTEAFF
.,.,TRBV6-5,TRBJ1-4,TGTGCCAGCAGTTCCCACCGTAAAACTATACTTGAAAAACTGTTTTTT,CASSSHRKTILEKLFF
.,.,TRBV4-1,TRBJ2-4,TGCGCCAGCAGCCAAACTAACCCGCGATTCTCGAAAAACATTCAGTACTTC,CASSQTNPRFSKNIQYF